This T cell receptor beta chain came from a study of cytomegalovirus exposure and HLA in healthy donors. Findings and limits, study-wide: A later analysis appeared to link common viral pathogens to several of the most significant clusters. Roughly uniform sequencing depth across donors was assumed, possibly incorrectly. Approximately 160 TCR beta chains were listed as cytomegalovirus-associated.

In this sample, this clone turned up a few times. Its target is not known. This CDR3 has 15 amino acids. V lost 1 base to trimming and J lost 1 base, with 7 bases between them. Per the germline V gene, CDR1 is SEHNR and CDR2 is FQNEAQ (reference sequence). 13 Jbeta primers and 60 Vbeta primers were used for the PCR. Sequencing used immunoSEQ multiplex PCR; TCRdb keeps in-frame clones, though not all of them. The sample has some 90,000 clones; about two thirds are singletons. The chain links TRBV7-9 to TRBJ1-4; a possible D gene is TRBD1 (5 bases). The clonotype originates from a boy younger than 18 in good health and CMV-seropositive. The sample comprised PBMCs. As DNA, the CDR3 is TGTGCCAGCAGCTTAGTGGGGCTAACTAATGAAAAACTGTTTTTT. This sequence encodes CASSLVGLTNEKLFF.